The clone carrying this TCR beta chain came up a few times. Antigen unknown. The sample comes from a study of cytomegalovirus exposure and HLA in healthy donors. Points from the study as a whole: On later analysis, the bulk of CMV-associated TCR beta chains appeared to be HLA-restricted.

The CDR3 consists of 14 residues. CDR1 MNHEY and CDR2 SVGAGI come from the germline V gene. The V end was cut by 2 bases, the J end by 1 base, with 8 bases between. PCR employed 60 Vbeta and 13 Jbeta primers. Using immunoSEQ multiplex PCR, the repertoire was profiled, and TCRdb retains in-frame clones only, with some absent. Of about 140,000 clones listed, around a tenth are singletons. This TCR was recovered from a male donor in good health and CMV-seronegative. Sequenced material: PBMCs. The chain employs TRBV6-5 and TRBJ1-1; possibly TRBD1 for D (6 bases). The CDR3 loop reads CASSYRGGNTEAFF. DNA for the CDR3: TGTGCCAGCAGTTACAGAGGGGGGAACACTGAAGCTTTCTTT.